This T cell receptor (beta chain) was sequenced in a study of blood T cell repertoires in COVID-19. Which cohort a participant joined came from the clinical history participants gave. As originally analysed: Amplification with reference gene primers provided the estimates of nucleated cell counts. Libraries were prepared by immunoSEQ multiplex PCR; TCRdb keeps only in-frame clonotypes and omits some of them. D and trimming were read from the DNA, whereas the V and J calls and clone size are those reported in that table. Of 210,000 or so clones detected, about 76% appear once; the ten largest clones hold 8.9%. Germline lookup yields CDR1 SGHTA and CDR2 FQGTGA. The CDR3 has 14 amino acids. Trimming pared 2 bases from V and 10 bases from J, leaving 15 bases between.

What was sequenced was PBMCs or T cells enriched from blood (not recorded which). The gene calls are TRBV7-3 and TRBJ2-1, with TRBD1 as a possible D gene (6 bases). This clonotype was sampled from a woman between 50 and 59 years old with acute COVID-19. DNA for the CDR3: TGTGCCAGCAGCTTATCCCACGACAGGACCGAGCAGTTCTTC. It specifies CASSLSHDRTEQFF.